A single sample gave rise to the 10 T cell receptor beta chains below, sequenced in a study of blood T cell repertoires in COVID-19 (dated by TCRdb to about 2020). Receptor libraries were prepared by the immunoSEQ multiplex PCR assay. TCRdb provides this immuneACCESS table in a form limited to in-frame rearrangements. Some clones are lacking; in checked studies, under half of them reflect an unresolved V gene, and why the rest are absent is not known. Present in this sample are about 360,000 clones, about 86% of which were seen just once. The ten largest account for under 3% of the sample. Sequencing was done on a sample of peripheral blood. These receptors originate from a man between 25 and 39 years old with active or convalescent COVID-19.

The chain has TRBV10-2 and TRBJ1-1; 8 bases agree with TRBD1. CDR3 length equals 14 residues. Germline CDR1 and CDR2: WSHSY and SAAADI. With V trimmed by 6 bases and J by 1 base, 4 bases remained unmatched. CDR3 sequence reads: CASREGTGNTEAFF. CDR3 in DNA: TGCGCCAGCAGGGAGGGGACAGGGAACACTGAAGCTTTCTTT.

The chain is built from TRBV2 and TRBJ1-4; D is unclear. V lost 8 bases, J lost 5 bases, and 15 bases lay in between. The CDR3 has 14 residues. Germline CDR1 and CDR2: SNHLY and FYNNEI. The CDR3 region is CASRGRAANEKLFF. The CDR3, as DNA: TGTGCCAGCCGGGGAAGAGCCGCAAATGAAAAACTGTTTTTT.

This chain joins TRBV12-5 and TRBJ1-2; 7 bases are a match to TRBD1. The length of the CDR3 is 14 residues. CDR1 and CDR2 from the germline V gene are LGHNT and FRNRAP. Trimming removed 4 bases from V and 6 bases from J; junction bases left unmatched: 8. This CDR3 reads CASGSGPGGNGYTF. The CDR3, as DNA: TGTGCTAGTGGTTCGGGACCAGGGGGAAATGGCTACACCTTC.

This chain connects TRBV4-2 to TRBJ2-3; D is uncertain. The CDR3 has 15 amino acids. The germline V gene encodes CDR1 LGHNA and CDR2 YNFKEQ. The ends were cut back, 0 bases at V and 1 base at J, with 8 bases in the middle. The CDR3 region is CASSQERAGTDTQYF. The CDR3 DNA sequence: TGTGCCAGCAGCCAAGAGCGAGCCGGCACAGATACGCAGTATTTT.

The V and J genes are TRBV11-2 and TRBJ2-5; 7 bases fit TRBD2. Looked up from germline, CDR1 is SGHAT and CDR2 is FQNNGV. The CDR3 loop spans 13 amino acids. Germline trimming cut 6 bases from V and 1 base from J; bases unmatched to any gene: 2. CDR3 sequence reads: CASSWGGQETQYF. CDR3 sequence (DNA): TGTGCCAGCAGTTGGGGGGGCCAAGAGACCCAGTACTTC.

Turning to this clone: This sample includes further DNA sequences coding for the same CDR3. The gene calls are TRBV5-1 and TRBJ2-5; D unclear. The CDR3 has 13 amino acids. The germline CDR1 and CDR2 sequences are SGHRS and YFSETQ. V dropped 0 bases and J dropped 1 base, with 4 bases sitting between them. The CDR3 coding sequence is TGCGCCAGCAGCTTGGGCGGCCAAGAGACCCAGTACTTC. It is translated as CASSLGGQETQYF.

CDR3 loop: CASTGGLGETQYF. In DNA, the CDR3 is TGTGCCAGCACCGGGGGGCTGGGAGAGACCCAGTACTTC. V gene TRBV12-3 or TRBV12-4 combines with J gene TRBJ2-5; D might be TRBD2 (7 bases). The CDR3 covers 13 residues. V dropped 7 bases and J dropped 4 bases, with 13 bases sitting between them.

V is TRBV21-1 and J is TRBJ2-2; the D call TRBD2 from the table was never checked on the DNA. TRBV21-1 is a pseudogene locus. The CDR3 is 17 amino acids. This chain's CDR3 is CASSKGGGGCSAGELFF. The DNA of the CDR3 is TGTGCCAGCAGCAAAGGTGGCGGGGGGTGTTCCGCCGGGGAGCTGTTTTTT.

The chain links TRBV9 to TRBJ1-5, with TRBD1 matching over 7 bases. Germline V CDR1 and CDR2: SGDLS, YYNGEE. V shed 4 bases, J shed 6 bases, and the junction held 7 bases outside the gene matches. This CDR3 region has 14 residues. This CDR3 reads CASSPSRGSQPQHF. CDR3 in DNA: TGTGCCAGCAGCCCCTCCAGGGGGAGTCAGCCCCAGCATTTT.

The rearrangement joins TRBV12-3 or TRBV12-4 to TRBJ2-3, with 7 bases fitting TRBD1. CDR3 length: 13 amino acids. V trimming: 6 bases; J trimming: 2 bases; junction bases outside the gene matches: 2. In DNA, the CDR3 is TGTGCCAGCAGAAGGGGGCTCACAGATACGCAGTATTTT. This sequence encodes CASRRGLTDTQYF.